What follows describes a single T cell receptor (beta chain). Alongside a J-beta primer mix, a sample-barcoded 5' primer served in a second PCR lasting roughly 7 to 11 cycles. In TCRdb, the 5' RACE reads were re-called with MiXCR into one record per CDR3 protein. This sample yields around 1.5 million distinct CDR3 sequences, of which approximately 59% are seen a single time; under 8.5% belongs to the top ten. Trimming stripped 0 bases from V and 0 bases from J, with 7 bases between. Germline V gene lookup returns CDR1 LGHNA and CDR2 YSLEER. This CDR3 contains 15 residues. The entry originates in a study of blood T cells in healthy people across ages. The people who gave samples were healthy Caucasians from Russia, aged roughly 6 to 95.

This receptor was identified in a man aged 18-30 years in good health. The chain has TRBV4-3 and TRBJ2-3, with D hard to call. Input material: blood. In DNA, the CDR3 is TGCGCCAGCAGCCAAGAACGTCAGAGCACAGATACGCAGTATTTT. Its protein product is CASSQERQSTDTQYF.